This T cell receptor beta chain stems from a study of blood T cell repertoires in COVID-19. Overall study: Samples representing acute and convalescent COVID-19 were sourced from the United States, Italy and Spain. From T cells, B-cell-depleted T cells, or PBMCs came the material, which was cDNA or gDNA.

There are 19 residues in the CDR3. CDR1 LGHDT and CDR2 YNNKEL come from the germline V gene (reference sequence). V was cut by 3 bases and J by 8 bases, with 31 bases left in between. As processed by the authors: How many nucleated cells were present was estimated from reference gene primer amplification. Sequenced by immunoSEQ multiplex PCR; TCRdb stores in-frame clones only, minus some. The D gene and trimming were derived from the DNA, and the V and J assignments and clone size from that table. The sample records more than 150,000 clones, about 86% being singletons. Sequenced: peripheral blood. The receptor was derived from a man aged 55-75 years with acute or convalescent COVID-19. V gene TRBV3-1 (or the pseudogene TRBV3-2) combines with J gene TRBJ1-2; D perhaps matches TRBD1 (6 bases). CDR3 coding DNA: TGTGCCAGCAGCCATCCTTATCTTTGGCCCCGGGACATTCATCGGGGCTACACCTTC. Its translation: CASSHPYLWPRDIHRGYTF.